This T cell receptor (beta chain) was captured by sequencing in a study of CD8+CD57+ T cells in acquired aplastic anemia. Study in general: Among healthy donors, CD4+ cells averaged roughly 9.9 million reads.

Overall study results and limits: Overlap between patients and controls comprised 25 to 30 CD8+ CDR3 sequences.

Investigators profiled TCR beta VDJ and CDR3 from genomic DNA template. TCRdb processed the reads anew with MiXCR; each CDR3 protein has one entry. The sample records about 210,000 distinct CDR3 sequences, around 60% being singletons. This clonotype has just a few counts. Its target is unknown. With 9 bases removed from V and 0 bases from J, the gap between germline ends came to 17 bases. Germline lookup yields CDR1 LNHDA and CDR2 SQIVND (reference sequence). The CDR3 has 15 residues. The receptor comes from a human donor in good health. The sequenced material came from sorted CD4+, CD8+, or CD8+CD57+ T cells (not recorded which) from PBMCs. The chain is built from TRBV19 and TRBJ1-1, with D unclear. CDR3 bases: TGTGCCAGCAGAAGCCAGGTGCTGATGAACACTGAAGCTTTCTTT. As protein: CASRSQVLMNTEAFF.